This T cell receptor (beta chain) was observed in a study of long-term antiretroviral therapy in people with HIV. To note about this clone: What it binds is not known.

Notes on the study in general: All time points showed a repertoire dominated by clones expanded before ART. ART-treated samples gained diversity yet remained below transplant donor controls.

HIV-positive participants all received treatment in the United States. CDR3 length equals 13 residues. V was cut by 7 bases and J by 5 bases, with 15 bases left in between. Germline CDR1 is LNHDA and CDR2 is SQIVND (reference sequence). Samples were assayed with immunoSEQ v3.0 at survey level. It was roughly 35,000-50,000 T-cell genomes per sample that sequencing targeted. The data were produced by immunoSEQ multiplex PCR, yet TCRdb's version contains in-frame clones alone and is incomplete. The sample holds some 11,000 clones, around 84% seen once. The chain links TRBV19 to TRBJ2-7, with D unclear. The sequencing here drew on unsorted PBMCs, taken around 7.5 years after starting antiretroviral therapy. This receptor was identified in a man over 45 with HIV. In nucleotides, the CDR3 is TGTGCCAGTAAAGGGAATTTCGAAGACGAGCAGTACTTC. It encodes CASKGNFEDEQYF. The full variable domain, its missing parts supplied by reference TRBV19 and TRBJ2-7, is DGGITQSPKYLFRKEGQNVTLSCEQNLNHDAMYWYRQDPGQGLRLIYYSQIVNDFQKGDIAEGYSVSREKKESFPLTVTSAQKNPTAFYLCASKGNFEDEQYFGPGTRLTVT.